This record concerns one TCR beta chain sequence. The record originates from a study of blood T cell repertoires in COVID-19. Study-wide background: In each case, the material was cDNA or gDNA derived from T cells, B-cell-depleted T cells, or PBMCs.

Measured with immunoSEQ multiplex PCR; TCRdb has only the in-frame clones, and not every one. The profile covers 180,000 or so clones, with about 88% appearing a single time and 0.99% taken by the ten largest. The V gene end was trimmed by 5 bases and the J gene end by 3 bases; junction bases not matched to a gene: 6. Germline V gene sequence: CDR1 MNHEY, CDR2 SMNVEV (reference sequence). The CDR3 is made up of 14 amino acids. This TCR was recovered from a man between 18 and 35 years old with acute or convalescent COVID-19. The rearrangement links TRBV27 to TRBJ1-1, with 7 bases aligning to TRBD1. Sequences were obtained from peripheral blood. CDR3 in amino acids: CASSPQGGYTEAFF. For the CDR3, the DNA is TGTGCCAGCAGTCCCCAGGGGGGCTACACTGAAGCTTTCTTT.